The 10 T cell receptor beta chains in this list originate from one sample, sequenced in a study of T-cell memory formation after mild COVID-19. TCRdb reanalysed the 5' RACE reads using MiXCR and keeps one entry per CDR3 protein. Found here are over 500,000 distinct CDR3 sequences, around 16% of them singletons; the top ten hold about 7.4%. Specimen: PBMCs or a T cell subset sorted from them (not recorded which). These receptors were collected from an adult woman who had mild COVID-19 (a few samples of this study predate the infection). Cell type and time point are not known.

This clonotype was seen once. The CDR3 nucleotides are TGCAGTGCCGAGGACAGGGGATACACTGAAGCTTTCTTT. It codes for CSAEDRGYTEAFF. The J gene is TRBJ1-1, the V gene TRBV20-1; 9 bases line up with TRBD1. J lost 3 bases, V lost 6 bases, and 5 bases had no gene match. Germline V gives CDR1 DFQATT, CDR2 SNEGSKA (reference sequence). The CDR3 has 13 residues.

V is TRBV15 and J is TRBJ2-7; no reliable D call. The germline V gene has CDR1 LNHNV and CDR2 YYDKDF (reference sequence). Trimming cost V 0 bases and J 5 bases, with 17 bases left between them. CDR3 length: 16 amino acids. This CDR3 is CATSRDDADHLHEQYF. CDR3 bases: TGTGCCACCAGCAGAGATGATGCGGACCACCTTCACGAGCAGTACTTC.

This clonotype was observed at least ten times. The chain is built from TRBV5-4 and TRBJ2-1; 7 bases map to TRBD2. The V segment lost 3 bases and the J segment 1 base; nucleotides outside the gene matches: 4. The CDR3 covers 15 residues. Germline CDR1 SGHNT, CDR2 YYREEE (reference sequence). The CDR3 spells CASSSREGSYNEQFF. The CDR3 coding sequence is TGTGCCAGCAGCTCCAGGGAGGGTTCCTACAATGAGCAGTTCTTC.

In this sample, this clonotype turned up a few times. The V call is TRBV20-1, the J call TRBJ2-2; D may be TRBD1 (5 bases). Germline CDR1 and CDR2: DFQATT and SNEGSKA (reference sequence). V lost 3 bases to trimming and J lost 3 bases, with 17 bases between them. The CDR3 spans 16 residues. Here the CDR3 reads CSASRVGRAHTGELFF. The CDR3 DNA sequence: TGCAGTGCTAGTCGGGTGGGCAGGGCCCACACCGGGGAGCTGTTTTTT.

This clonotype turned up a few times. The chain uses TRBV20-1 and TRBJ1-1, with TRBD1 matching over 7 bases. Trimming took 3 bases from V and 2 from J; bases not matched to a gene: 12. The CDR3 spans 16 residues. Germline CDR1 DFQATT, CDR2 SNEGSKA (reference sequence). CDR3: CSARDYYRGSNTEAFF. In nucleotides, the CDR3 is TGCAGTGCTAGGGATTATTACAGGGGTAGCAACACTGAAGCTTTCTTT.

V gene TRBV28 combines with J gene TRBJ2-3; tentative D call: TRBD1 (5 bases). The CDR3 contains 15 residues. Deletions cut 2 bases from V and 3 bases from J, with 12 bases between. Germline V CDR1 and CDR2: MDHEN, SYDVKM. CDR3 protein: CASSLVGRRTDTQYF. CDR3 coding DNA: TGTGCCAGCAGTTTAGTGGGGCGCAGGACAGATACGCAGTATTTT.

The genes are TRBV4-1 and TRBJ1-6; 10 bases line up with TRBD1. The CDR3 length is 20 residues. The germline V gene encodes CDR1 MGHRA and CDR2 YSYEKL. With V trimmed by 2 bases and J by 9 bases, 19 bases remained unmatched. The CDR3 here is CASSQILTGTGAGGSSPLHF. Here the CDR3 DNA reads TGCGCCAGCAGCCAAATCCTCACCGGGACAGGGGCAGGCGGGAGTTCACCCCTCCACTTT.

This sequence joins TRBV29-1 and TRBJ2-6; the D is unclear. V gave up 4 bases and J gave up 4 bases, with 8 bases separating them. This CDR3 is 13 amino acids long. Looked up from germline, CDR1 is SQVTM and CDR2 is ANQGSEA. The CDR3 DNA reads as TGCAGCGTTGGGGTTACCGGGGCCAACGTCCTGACTTTC. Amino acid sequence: CSVGVTGANVLTF.

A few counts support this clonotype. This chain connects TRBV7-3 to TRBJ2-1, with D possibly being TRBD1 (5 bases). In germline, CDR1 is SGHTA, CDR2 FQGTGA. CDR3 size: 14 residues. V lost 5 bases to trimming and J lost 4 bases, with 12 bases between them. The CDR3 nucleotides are TGTGCCAGCAGCCCCCTGACAGTTTACAATGAGCAGTTCTTC. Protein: CASSPLTVYNEQFF.

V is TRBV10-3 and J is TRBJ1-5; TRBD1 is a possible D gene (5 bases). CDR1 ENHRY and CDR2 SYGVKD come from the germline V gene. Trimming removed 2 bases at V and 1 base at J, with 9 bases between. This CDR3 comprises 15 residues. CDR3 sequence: CAISEGRESNQPQHF. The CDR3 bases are TGTGCCATCAGTGAGGGCAGGGAAAGCAATCAGCCCCAGCATTTT.